One sample yielded the 20 T cell receptor beta chains listed below, sequenced in a study of follicular helper T cells after annual influenza vaccination. The time point: 2015-2016 season, pre-vaccination. Generated by immunoSEQ multiplex PCR, the TCRdb table keeps only in-frame clones and is missing some. The sample has some 14,000 clones; roughly 80% are singletons. The source was CXCR5- memory CD4+ T cells sorted from blood, collected on the day of influenza vaccination. The receptors come from an adult who received the influenza vaccine.

This clone turned up a few times. The gene calls are TRBV5-1 and TRBJ1-5; the D is unclear. Germline CDR1 SGHRS, CDR2 YFSETQ. The CDR3 is 13 residues long. Trimming took off 5 bases at V and 3 bases at J, with 9 bases between the two ends. The CDR3 loop reads CASSMALNQPQHF. The CDR3 DNA is TGCGCCAGCAGTATGGCACTCAATCAGCCCCAGCATTTT.

The rearrangement joins TRBV2 to TRBJ2-3, with TRBD2 matching 9 bases. V was pared by 4 bases and J by 5 bases, with 7 bases of the junction left unmatched. CDR3 length: 15 residues. Germline CDR1 reads SNHLY; CDR2 reads FYNNEI. The CDR3: CASSVGGGAEDTQYF. The CDR3 region has the DNA TGTGCCAGCAGTGTAGGCGGGGGGGCGGAAGATACGCAGTATTTT.

This chain uses TRBV5-1 with TRBJ2-5, with a possible D match to TRBD2 (7 bases). Germline V gene lookup returns CDR1 SGHRS and CDR2 YFSETQ. CDR3 length: 16 residues. V was clipped by 6 bases and J by 2 bases, with 20 bases between them. The CDR3 nucleotides are TGCGCCAGCACCAGTGGTGGGGGGGCTCGGCAAGAGACCCAGTACTTC. As protein: CASTSGGGARQETQYF. The full variable domain, its missing parts supplied by reference TRBV5-1 and TRBJ2-5, is KAGVTQTPRYLIKTRGQQVTLSCSPISGHRSVSWYQQTPGQGLQFLFEYFSETQRNKGNFPGRFSGRQFSNSRSEMNVSTLELGDSALYLCASTSGGGARQETQYFGPGTRLLVL.

V gene TRBV7-2 combines with J gene TRBJ1-6; no clear D gene. Germline assignment: CDR1 SGHTA and CDR2 FQGNSA. CDR3 size: 13 residues. Trimming removed 2 bases from V and 10 bases from J, with 9 bases in between. CDR3: CASSLQTRSPLHF. The DNA for the CDR3 is TGTGCCAGCAGCTTACAGACACGCTCACCCCTCCACTTT. Full variable domain (remainder filled in from reference TRBV7-2 and TRBJ1-6): GAGVSQSPSNKVTEKGKDVELRCDPISGHTALYWYRQSLGQGLEFLIYFQGNSAPDKSGLPSDRFSAERTGGSVSTLTIQRTQQEDSAVYLCASSLQTRSPLHFGNGTRLTVT.

The genes are TRBV10-1 and TRBJ2-1; 10 bases line up with TRBD1. The CDR3 totals 15 residues. Trimming took 3 bases from V and 9 from J; bases not matched to a gene: 8. Germline CDR1 reads WNHNN; CDR2 reads SYGVQD (reference sequence). CDR3 nucleotide sequence: TGCGCCAGCAGTGAAAGGACAGGGGGGTTTGGTGAGCAGTTCTTC. It yields the protein CASSERTGGFGEQFF.

This chain links TRBV28 with TRBJ2-1; 10 nucleotides agree with TRBD2. Unmatched junction bases numbered 5, after V lost 4 bases and J lost 2 bases. This CDR3 is built from 16 residues. The germline V gene has CDR1 MDHEN and CDR2 SYDVKM. Written as DNA, the CDR3 is TGTGCCAGCAGTTCCGGAGCGGGGGGGACCTACAATGAGCAGTTCTTC. It translates to CASSSGAGGTYNEQFF.

The chain combines TRBV5-1 with TRBJ2-5; 9 bases agree with TRBD2. Germline V gene data show CDR1 as SGHRS and CDR2 as YFSETQ. The V segment lost 0 bases and the J segment 5 bases; nucleotides outside the gene matches: 5. The CDR3 extends over 15 amino acids. The CDR3 protein is CASSLAGTSSETQYF. The CDR3 bases are TGCGCCAGCAGCTTGGCCGGGACTAGCTCGGAGACCCAGTACTTC.

In DNA, the CDR3 is TGTGCCAGCCATCTCGGGACTAGTTCCAATGAGCAGTTCTTC. Residues: CASHLGTSSNEQFF. The gene calls are TRBV6-6 and TRBJ2-1; 8 positions match TRBD2. Losses at the gene ends were 8 bases for V and 6 bases for J; bases not matched to a gene: 9. The V gene's germline CDR1 is MNHNY and CDR2 SVGAGI (reference sequence). The CDR3 sequence is 14 residues long.

The chain recombines TRBV30 with TRBJ1-2; 8 bases fit TRBD1. V was pared by 5 bases and J by 2 bases, with 7 bases of the junction left unmatched. The germline V gene has CDR1 GTSNPN and CDR2 SVGIG (reference sequence). CDR3 size: 14 residues. The CDR3 sequence: CAWSNRDRNYGYTF. The DNA of the CDR3 is TGTGCCTGGTCAAACCGGGACAGGAACTATGGCTACACCTTC.

V and J are TRBV7-3 and TRBJ2-2; 7 nucleotides match TRBD1. Germline CDR1 and CDR2: SGHTA and FQGTGA. The CDR3 consists of 15 residues. After removal of 5 bases from V and 4 bases from J, the junction contained 7 bases not matched to a gene. Here the CDR3 DNA reads TGTGCCAGCAGCCGTGGACAGGTCGGCACCGGGGAGCTGTTTTTT. Translating it yields CASSRGQVGTGELFF.

The chain combines TRBV6-5 with TRBJ2-3, with 8 bases identical to TRBD1. V dropped 5 bases and J dropped 8; count of bases not matched to a gene: 6. Germline lookup yields CDR1 MNHEY and CDR2 SVGAGI. The CDR3 is 13 residues long. CDR3 in DNA: TGTGCCAGCAGTCCCTCAACAGGGGGTACGCAGTATTTT. Translation: CASSPSTGGTQYF.

The J gene is TRBJ1-2, the V gene TRBV15; the D gene is possibly TRBD1 (5 bases). The germline V gene encodes CDR1 LNHNV and CDR2 YYDKDF (reference sequence). V was clipped by 0 bases and J by 8 bases, with 10 bases between them. This CDR3 has 13 residues. CDR3 sequence (DNA): TGTGCCACCAGCAGAGACAGGGTTCGGGGCTACACCTTC. This gives the protein CATSRDRVRGYTF.

In DNA form, the CDR3 reads TGTGCCAGCAGTGGCTTAGGGGGTGCGCAAGATACGCAGTATTTT. Its protein is CASSGLGGAQDTQYF. V is TRBV2 and J is TRBJ2-3, with D possibly being TRBD1 (6 bases). Deletions cut 4 bases from V and 5 bases from J, with 16 bases between. This CDR3 comprises 15 residues. Germline V lookup: CDR1 SNHLY, CDR2 FYNNEI.

The rearrangement links TRBV5-4 to TRBJ2-3; 12 nucleotides line up with TRBD2. CDR1 and CDR2 (germline): SGHNT, YYREEE (reference sequence). This CDR3 is built from 16 residues. The trim removed 4 bases at V and 4 bases at J, leaving 7 bases unmatched. CDR3 DNA sequence: TGTGCCAGCAGCAGACCTAGCGGGGGGGCCTCAGATACGCAGTATTTT. Amino acids: CASSRPSGGASDTQYF.

The rearrangement links TRBV15 to TRBJ2-2; TRBD1 is a possible D gene (6 bases). Trimming took off 3 bases at V and 13 bases at J, with 21 bases between the two ends. From germline, CDR1 is LNHNV and CDR2 YYDKDF (reference sequence). CDR3 size: 15 residues. The CDR3 nucleotides read TGTGCCACCAGCAGGAAGGTGGAGTCAGGGGAAGGGCTGTTTTTT. Translation: CATSRKVESGEGLFF.

The rearrangement joins TRBV10-1 to TRBJ1-1; perhaps TRBD1 as D (5 bases). Germline lookup yields CDR1 WNHNN and CDR2 SYGVQD (reference sequence). CDR3 length: 14 residues. V dropped 0 bases and J dropped 10 bases, with 15 bases sitting between them. The DNA for the CDR3 is TGCGCCAGCAGTGAGTCGACAGCTTACGCTTCAGCTTTCTTT. The encoded protein is CASSESTAYASAFF.

The rearrangement uses TRBV7-2 and TRBJ2-3, with a weak D call TRBD2 (7 bases). V was cut by 7 bases and J by 4 bases, with 24 bases left in between. The CDR3 consists of 17 residues. Germline CDR1 SGHTA, CDR2 FQGNSA. CDR3 residues: CASTLNAGARGADTQYF. The CDR3 DNA is TGTGCCAGCACCTTGAACGCGGGGGCCCGGGGTGCAGATACGCAGTATTTT.

This chain links TRBV2 with TRBJ2-6; either TRBD1 or TRBD2 may supply D (6 bases each). Deletions cut 5 bases from V and 2 bases from J, with 10 bases between. Germline CDR1 reads SNHLY; CDR2 reads FYNNEI. CDR3 length: 15 residues. CDR3 amino acids: CASSLEGAGANVLTF. The DNA for the CDR3 is TGTGCCAGCAGTTTGGAGGGGGCTGGGGCCAACGTCCTGACTTTC.

The chain has TRBV30 and TRBJ1-2, with D hard to call. Trimming removed 0 bases at V and 4 bases at J, with 12 bases between. The CDR3 is 14 amino acids. The V gene's germline CDR1 is GTSNPN and CDR2 SVGIG (reference sequence). The CDR3 protein is CAWSVQSQSYGYTF. DNA of the CDR3: TGTGCCTGGAGTGTACAATCCCAGAGCTATGGCTACACCTTC. Supplemented by reference TRBV30 and TRBJ1-2, the full variable domain reads SQTIHQWPATLVQPVGSPLSLECTVEGTSNPNLYWYRQAAGRGLQLLFYSVGIGQISSEVPQNLSASRPQDRQFILSSKKLLLSDSGFYLCAWSVQSQSYGYTFGSGTRLTVV.

This chain links TRBV18 with TRBJ2-5; TRBD2 is a possible D gene (5 bases). CDR3 length: 13 amino acids. Germline V CDR1 and CDR2: KGHSH, LQKENI. Trimming took 6 bases from V and 2 from J, leaving 10 bases between them. The CDR3 protein is CASSLGLQETQYF. Written as DNA, the CDR3 is TGTGCCAGCTCCCTTGGACTTCAAGAGACCCAGTACTTC.